This TCR beta chain was recorded in a study of T cells in women clearing cervical HPV infection. The assay was immunoSEQ multiplex PCR, and TCRdb's table has in-frame clones only and misses some. This table holds tens of thousands of clones. In the case of this clone: The read ends 3 residues before the CDR3 terminus; that terminus is restored from the germline J gene.

CDR1 and CDR2 (germline): SGHTA, FQGNSA. The length of the CDR3 is 15 residues. The J gene is TRBJ1-2, the V gene TRBV7-2; maybe TRBD1 (6 bases). The sequence was obtained from a woman aged 18 to 75 with a cervical HPV16 infection that either progressed to CIN3+ or cleared (not recorded which). Source material: blood buffy coat. The CDR3 DNA, read in part, is TGTGCCAGCAGCCCTCCGAGCGGGGGGGCGGCCGAC. Translating it yields CASSPPSGGAAD. The full CDR3 protein is CASSPPSGGAADYTF.